The 9 T cell receptor beta chains below were found in one sample sequenced in a study of identical twins. MiXCR was run by TCRdb on the 5' RACE reads, yielding one entry per CDR3 protein. The data show 690,000 or so distinct CDR3 sequences, over 8.5% seen once. A further study also used this sample, focusing on yellow fever vaccine responses in identical twins.

The sequenced sample was PBMCs. All receptors come from a woman between 18 and 30 years old in good health.

The chain has TRBV15 and TRBJ2-2, with D hard to call. The V gene's germline CDR1 is LNHNV and CDR2 YYDKDF (reference sequence). The CDR3 extends over 15 amino acids. Trimming left V 0 bases short and J 6 bases short, with 11 bases between. CDR3 nucleotides: TGTGCCACCAGCAGAGATGTGGGCAGCGCCGGGGAGCTGTTTTTT. Amino acid sequence: CATSRDVGSAGELFF.

The J gene is TRBJ1-2, the V gene TRBV29-1, with D possibly being TRBD1 (5 bases). Trimming left V 4 bases short and J 7 bases short, with 13 bases between. Germline CDR1 and CDR2: SQVTM and ANQGSEA. The CDR3 contains 12 residues. This chain's CDR3 is CSVGIGEAGYTF. As DNA, the CDR3 is TGCAGCGTTGGTATAGGGGAGGCTGGCTACACCTTC. The whole variable domain, remainder taken from reference TRBV29-1 and TRBJ1-2, is SAVISQKPSRDICQRGTSLTIQCQVDSQVTMMFWYRQQPGQSLTLIATANQGSEATYESGFVIDKFPISRPNLTFSTLTVSNMSPEDSSIYLCSVGIGEAGYTFGSGTRLTVV.

The J gene is TRBJ2-7, the V gene TRBV5-6; maybe TRBD1 (5 bases). The V end lost 2 bases, the J end lost 2 bases, and 14 bases lay between the germline ends. The CDR3 has 15 amino acids. Germline V CDR1 and CDR2: SGHDT, YYEEEE. The CDR3 DNA sequence: TGTGCCAGCAGCTTACTATCGGACAAGACCTACGAGCAGTACTTC. It specifies CASSLLSDKTYEQYF.

This clonotype has only a few counts. This CDR3 reads CASSGGQGRLGNYGYTF. DNA for the CDR3: TGTGCCAGCAGCGGAGGACAGGGGCGACTGGGTAACTATGGCTACACCTTC. The V and J genes are TRBV9 and TRBJ1-2, with 9 bases that match TRBD1. Per germline, CDR1 SGDLS and CDR2 YYNGEE. V was pared by 3 bases and J by 1 base, with 10 bases of the junction left unmatched. This CDR3 has 17 amino acids.

This clonotype has ten or more counts. The chain carries TRBV5-1 and TRBJ2-1; 10 bases match TRBD2. Germline V gives CDR1 SGHRS, CDR2 YFSETQ. CDR3 length equals 15 residues. The trim removed 0 bases at V and 8 bases at J, leaving 5 bases unmatched. This CDR3 is CASSLALAGVDEQFF. The CDR3 DNA reads TGCGCCAGCAGCTTGGCCCTAGCGGGGGTAGATGAGCAGTTCTTC.

This clonotype was picked up many times. This chain connects TRBV5-1 to TRBJ1-5; the D is unclear. The germline gives CDR1 SGHRS, CDR2 YFSETQ. The CDR3 sequence is 14 residues long. Deletions cut 0 bases from V and 3 bases from J, with 7 bases between. CDR3 nucleotides: TGCGCCAGCAGCTTGGACGGACTCAATCAGCCCCAGCATTTT. Protein product: CASSLDGLNQPQHF.

The chain recombines TRBV28 with TRBJ2-7; D perhaps matches TRBD1 (6 bases). Trimming cost V 7 bases and J 2 bases, with 12 bases left between them. CDR3 length: 13 amino acids. The germline V gene has CDR1 MDHEN and CDR2 SYDVKM. The CDR3 spells CASTGQPTYEQYF. As DNA, the CDR3 is TGTGCCAGCACCGGACAGCCTACCTACGAGCAGTACTTC. The complete variable domain, with remaining parts taken from reference TRBV28 and TRBJ2-7, reads DVKVTQSSRYLVKRTGEKVFLECVQDMDHENMFWYRQDPGLGLRLIYFSYDVKMKEKGDIPEGYSVSREKKERFSLILESASTNQTSMYLCASTGQPTYEQYFGPGTRLTVT.

Ten or more counts support this clonotype. For the CDR3, the DNA is TGCAGCGTTTTCGGGGACGGGGAGCTGTTTTTT. Residues: CSVFGDGELFF. The V gene is TRBV29-1, the J gene TRBJ2-2; D is possibly TRBD2 (5 bases). Germline-derived CDR1 and CDR2 are SQVTM and ANQGSEA. The CDR3 is made up of 11 amino acids. V lost 5 bases, J lost 7 bases, and 8 bases lay in between.

This clonotype occurred a few times. The V and J genes are TRBV20-1 and TRBJ2-1, with TRBD2 identical over 15 bases. V shed 6 bases and J 8 bases; nucleotides not matched to a gene: 14. Germline V gives CDR1 DFQATT, CDR2 SNEGSKA (reference sequence). CDR3 size: 17 residues. The CDR3 DNA reads TGCAGTGCAACTCCAGGACTAGCGGGAGGGCTCAGGGATGAGCAGTTCTTC. Its protein is CSATPGLAGGLRDEQFF.